This TCR beta chain was captured in a study of cytomegalovirus exposure and HLA in healthy donors (dated by TCRdb to 2015 to 2018). Regarding the research as a whole: An earlier analysis of several hundred of the donors reported about 250 Gb of sequence data and 117 million unique TCR beta sequences from about 179 million T cells. Around 330 gigabases of sequencing data and approximately 92 million unique TCR sequences made up an early release that covered around 640 HLA-typed donors. Of the roughly 400 genotyped donors, about 84% fell in the genetic ancestry cluster associated with self-reported Caucasian donors. The aim of the study was to test whether cataloging public T cell receptors could identify signatures of past pathogen exposure. The study used immunosequencing to profile the T cell repertoires of approximately 650 subjects and linked those repertoires to cytomegalovirus serostatus. In addition to the first cohort of hundreds of subjects, a separate validation cohort of approximately 130 different subjects was used. High-throughput TCR immunosequencing, statistical association of individual TCRs with disease status, and machine learning were combined to predict cytomegalovirus infection status. A later analysis re-analyzed previously published TCR beta repertoires from about 730 donors and added high-resolution HLA genotyping to study TCR occurrence patterns. In the later analysis, no new phenotypic data were used to find candidate immune exposures; instead, reliance was placed on TCR beta sequences and their occurrence across donors. In an earlier analysis of 587 of the donors, high-throughput TCR beta sequencing was used to judge whether each TCR beta V gene segment behaved as functional or pseudogenic. Donor age, sex, ethnicity and CMV serostatus were compiled alongside the repertoire data. A later genetic analysis used genome-wide SNP genotypes for about three fifths of the roughly 700 donors, treating that subset as a discovery cohort. Every discovery cohort repertoire had been produced on one sequencing platform. Class I and class II HLA loci were covered by the typing at four-digit resolution. Typing coverage differed by locus: A, B, C, DRB1 and DQB1 were typed in roughly 629-630 donors, DQA1 in around 500, DPA1 in approximately 600, and DPB1 in about 450. Four or five DR-DQ haplotypes were treated as single units for association and clustering because of strong linkage in the cohort. Across 398 genotyped donors of the cohort, an average of roughly 230,000 unique TCR beta nucleotide sequences per donor were sequenced, and 15% to 20% of those sequences were non-productive. The study at large found these results: Most CMV-associated TCR beta chains appeared to be HLA-restricted in a later analysis, and the HLA associations seemed to be driven largely by CMV exposure. Assigning TCR associations to individual alleles was difficult when HLA alleles, especially DR and DQ, strongly co-occurred. Most TCR sequences were observed very rarely across donors, whereas some public TCRs were present in many individuals. In vitro tests confirmed that a few of the cytomegalovirus-associated TCR beta chains recognize cytomegalovirus antigens. A total of about 180 TCR beta chains were listed by the study as associated with cytomegalovirus. Several of the top co-occurrence clusters appeared to be linked to parvovirus B19, influenza, CMV and Epstein-Barr virus, according to a later analysis. The classifier was reported to diagnose cytomegalovirus status with high specificity and sensitivity in both the original cohort and the validation cohort. Because HLA typing was missing for some donors at each locus, association tests included only the typed subset. A further reported finding was that TCR beta sequences accurately predicted the HLA-A and HLA-B alleles for most subjects in the first cohort. The authors suggested that the approach could potentially be generalized to other disease states and immunological phenotypes. A later genetic analysis reported fewer N-insertions in productive TCRs among donors in an Asian-associated ancestry cluster than the roughly 720-donor mean. Only TCR beta chains were sequenced in this cohort, and the absence of alpha or paired-chain data limited detectable features. Linkage disequilibrium might explain the correlated functional status among segregating V segments, but an unknown experimental factor could not be excluded. Some IMGT-functional V segments, including TRBV6-2 and TRBV6-3, could not be distinguished by the 87-base-pair reads and were therefore excluded. The earlier analysis of approximately 540 of the donors excluded fewer than 20 rarely observed V segments, including chromosome 9 orphons, because counts were too low. In a later analysis, HLA-associated TCR beta chains were found to be more clonally expanded and to have lower generation probabilities than equally common non-associated chains. An association between a missense DCLRE1C variant and V-gene and J-gene trimming of TCR beta chains was found in a later genetic analysis and replicated in an independent cohort. In a later analysis, 16,951 TCR beta sequences were associated with specific HLA alleles at a false discovery rate of 0.05. Roughly uniform sequencing depth across donors was assumed in presence/absence analyses, although this assumption may not hold. A cluster of highly shared sequence variants was judged likely to be a technical artifact of the sequencing pipeline. Broadly in line with IMGT annotations, most TCR beta V segments showed up in productive rearrangements about 87% or about 30% of the time in an earlier analysis of several hundred of the donors. A later analysis found that TCR association rates varied across HLA loci, with DRB1 alleles showing the most associated TCRs and HLA-C alleles the fewest. CMV serostatus was the only immune exposure information available for the cohort.

The method was the immunoSEQ multiplex PCR assay. For the multiplex PCR, a mixture combining 60 forward primers for TCR Vbeta segments and 13 reverse primers for TCR Jbeta segments was used. The CDR3 region of rearranged TCR beta genes was amplified from genomic DNA by a multiplex PCR assay. Amplified TCR beta libraries were sequenced as 87-base-pair reads on the Illumina HiSeq System. From the authors' description of their analysis: Across the 640 or so repertoires, a later analysis counted some 80 million unique TCR beta chains, 9.5 million to 13 million of which were shared by at least two donors. Raw reads were error-corrected and collapsed into unique sequences with a nearest-neighbor algorithm that merged closely related sequences to remove PCR and sequencing errors. Alignment of CDR3 sequences to IMGT reference sequences was used to assign V, D and J gene segments. For a sequence to be retained, at least a six-nucleotide match to both a V gene segment and a J gene segment was required. A rearrangement counted as productive if the CDR3 had no stop codons and remained in frame with V and J, and every other rearrangement counted as non-productive. CDR3 was defined by IMGT convention, running from the second conserved V-encoded cysteine to the conserved J-encoded phenylalanine. The earlier analysis of 500 to 750 of the donors excluded any sequence lacking an unambiguous match to a single V gene segment. In an earlier analysis of approximately 590 of the donors, V segments were called functional above 56.7% productive rearrangements and were called segregating when the between-donor standard deviation exceeded 5%. To diagnose cytomegalovirus status from the catalog of TCR beta chain sequences, a statistical classification framework was built. In a later analysis, V and J genes were assigned by comparing TCR nucleotide sequences against IMGT/GENE-DB human TR gene sequences. The TCRdist pipeline was used in a later analysis to assign CDR3 sequences and most-parsimonious VDJ recombination scenarios. In a later analysis, each TCR beta chain was defined by its CDR3 amino acid sequence together with its V-gene family, and reads lacking a unique V-gene family were excluded. A later analysis removed 500 to 650 highly shared, low-generation-probability nucleotide sequences to deal with suspected cross-contamination and a sequencing artifact. A later analysis calculated a clonal expansion index for each public chain from normalized within-repertoire ranks of inferred template counts. Generation probabilities in a later analysis came from a VDJ recombination model fitted to out-of-frame rearrangements, and those results were checked against IGoR. In a later analysis, TCR-TCR, TCR-HLA and TCR-CMV co-occurrence was scored with hypergeometric tests, and a repertoire-size bias correction was applied to TCR pairs. In a later analysis, false discovery rates were estimated by permuting HLA or CMV assignments 20 times. A later analysis grouped co-occurring TCRs with DBSCAN, adding TCRdist sequence similarity when clustering within HLA-allele-positive subsets. Repertoires with fewer than 30,000 or more than 120,000 public chains, plus five repertoires with anomalous nucleotide sharing, were excluded from co-occurrence clustering. The source is immuneACCESS, and TCRdb retained only in-frame sequences with V and J called. Part of the clones is not carried over; for the studies checked, unresolved V genes explain less than half of this, and the remainder is unexplained. The DNA was the basis for D and trimming; V, J and clone size are from that table. The sample profile shows around 140,000 clones; about 80% of them were found once. Together, the top ten hold over 9.5% of the sample.

The cohort consisted of hundreds of healthy bone marrow donors. At the time of sampling, all cohort members were nominally healthy, though unrecorded immune exposures were likely present. The donor was CMV seropositive and belonged to the group of 250 to 300 seropositive cohort members. A peripheral blood sample was collected from each donor, and TCR beta sequencing was performed on peripheral blood mononuclear cells. Genomic DNA was extracted from the blood cell samples with the Qiagen DNeasy Blood Extraction Kit. V drops 4 bases and J drops 9 bases, leaving 16 bases in between. Taken from cysteine to phenylalanine, the CDR3 has 14 residues. The sequence is cut down to CDR3 DNA, 42 bases in frame from base 1. CDR1 SEHNR and CDR2 FQNEAQ were looked up in the germline V gene (reference sequence). As regards this clone: Its antigen remains undetermined. Base qualities are not provided; no much larger clone lies one nucleotide away.

The chain was built from TRBV7-9 and TRBJ2-1; TRBD1 might be the D gene, on 6 matching bases. This receptor was obtained from a woman aged 55-70 years in good health and CMV-seropositive. Sequencing used PBMCs. In nucleotides, the sequence is TGTGCCAGCAGCTCTAGGTCAGGGGTTGGTGAGCAGTTCTTC. It translates as CASSSRSGVGEQFF.